This T cell receptor beta chain was captured by sequencing in a study of control samples from healthy donors and cancer patients. Assay used: immunoSEQ multiplex PCR; TCRdb lists only in-frame clones, some missing. The table records about 55,000 clones, approximately 95% of them present only once. The CDR3 length is 13 residues. Germline CDR1 reads GTSNPN; CDR2 reads SVGIG (reference sequence). Trimming shortened V by 2 bases and J by 5 bases, and 10 bases separated the two germline ends. The sample consisted of blood. The sequence came from a woman under 40 in good health. V gene TRBV30 combines with J gene TRBJ2-1, with D hard to call. The CDR3: CAWSWLQNNEQFF. CDR3 DNA: TGTGCCTGGAGTTGGTTACAGAACAATGAGCAGTTCTTC.